The rows below give T cell receptor beta chains drawn from one sample of a study of shared T cell receptors in the human thymus. Method: immunoSEQ multiplex PCR; TCRdb's copy keeps in-frame clones and lacks some. The sample has about 660,000 clones; over 75% are singletons. This sample also appeared in a second study, on human thymus T cells.

The sample was thymocytes. These receptor sequences come from a boy under three years old with a congenital heart defect. Each CDR3 is given with its conserved first and last residue. Fields, in order: V gene, clone size, J gene, D gene, CDR3 DNA, CDR3 protein. D genes are given only for firm matches. Expanded clones are given a class, and other clones once, few, many or no size at all.

TRBV6-5	-	TRBJ1-3	TRBD1	TGTGCCAGCAGTCATAGTACAGGGGGCGGAAACACCATATATTTT	CASSHSTGGGNTIYF
TRBV4-3	-	TRBJ2-5	-	TGCGCCAGCAGCCAAGACTGGTGGAGGGGAATCGGGGAGGTCCAGTACTTC	CASSQDWWRGIGEVQYF
TRBV5-3	-	TRBJ1-5	-	TGTGCCAGCTTCCTAGTAAGCCAGGGTGCTCAAGATAATCAGCCCCAGCATTTT	CASFLVSQGAQDNQPQHF
TRBV5-1	-	TRBJ2-2	TRBD1	TGCGCCAGCAGTTCTCCGCCAGACAGGGTCTGGACCGGGGAGCTGTTTTTT	CASSSPPDRVWTGELFF
TRBV6-6	-	TRBJ1-1	TRBD1	TGTGCCAGCAGTTACCAACAGGGGGAGAACACTGAAGCTTTCTTT	CASSYQQGENTEAFF
TRBV28	-	TRBJ1-2	-	TGTGCCAGCAGTTTAGGGCAGTATACTAACTATGGCTACACCTTC	CASSLGQYTNYGYTF
TRBV14	-	TRBJ1-1	-	TGTGCCAGCAGCCAAGACGGACAGCTCACTGAAGCTTTCTTT	CASSQDGQLTEAFF
TRBV5-8	-	TRBJ2-7	TRBD1	TGTGCCAGCAGCTTGTTATATCTGGGACAGGGGATCTACGAGCAGTACTTC	CASSLLYLGQGIYEQYF
TRBV20-1	-	TRBJ2-1	-	TGCAGTGCCACCAGGGCCGATGAGCAGTTCTTC	CSATRADEQFF
TRBV6-5	-	TRBJ1-4	TRBD1	TGTGCCAGCAGACACCTCAGGGGGGCGGATGAAAAACTGTTTTTT	CASRHLRGADEKLFF
TRBV7-9	-	TRBJ2-7	-	TGTGCCAGCAGCTTTCCTCCGGACAGATTTATTTACTACGAGCAGTACTTC	CASSFPPDRFIYYEQYF
TRBV19	-	TRBJ1-2	-	TGTGCCAGTACACCATCGGACGGGAATGGCTACACCTTC	CASTPSDGNGYTF
TRBV20-1	-	TRBJ1-1	-	TGCAGTGCTAAAGCCACTGAAGCTTTCTTT	CSAKATEAFF
TRBV9	-	TRBJ2-7	TRBD1	TGTGCCAGCAGCGTAGGTTGGGACAGCAAATTTCCTCACGAGCAGTACTTC	CASSVGWDSKFPHEQYF
TRBV6-6	once	TRBJ2-3	TRBD2	TGTGCCAGCACCCTGAAGGAGAGCGGGAAAGATACGCAGTATTTT	CASTLKESGKDTQYF
TRBV9	-	TRBJ2-5	TRBD1	TGTGCCAGCAGCGTGCTAGTGGGACAGGGGCAAGAGACCCAGTACTTC	CASSVLVGQGQETQYF
TRBV5-6	-	TRBJ2-1	TRBD2	TGTGCCAGCAGCCCGGGACTAGCGGGAAGCTTTGAGCAGTTCTTC	CASSPGLAGSFEQFF
TRBV5-1	-	TRBJ2-6	-	TGCGCCAGCAGCGGTACAGGGTTTGGGTCGGCTGGGGCCAACGTCCTGACTTTC	CASSGTGFGSAGANVLTF
TRBV4-1	-	TRBJ1-2	-	TGCGCCAGCAGGGAACCGGGTAACTATGGCTACACCTTC	CASREPGNYGYTF
TRBV7-2	-	TRBJ2-1	TRBD2	TGTGCCAGCAGCTTGCGACTAGCCCCCTACAATGAGCAGTTCTTC	CASSLRLAPYNEQFF
TRBV7-3	-	TRBJ2-5	-	TGTGCCAGCAGCCCTGAGAAGGCAGGGCCGGAGACCCAGTACTTC	CASSPEKAGPETQYF
TRBV5-1	once	TRBJ2-1	-	TGCGCCAGCAGCCCTCAAGGAATAGCCGAGCAGTTCTTC	CASSPQGIAEQFF
TRBV29-1	-	TRBJ2-7	TRBD1	TGCAGCGCCCAATGTTCGGGCGGGACAGGGTCCTACGAGCAGTACTTC	CSAQCSGGTGSYEQYF
TRBV28	-	TRBJ1-3	-	TGTGCCAGCAGTTTCGGGGGGCAGAGCTCTGGAAACACCATATATTTT	CASSFGGQSSGNTIYF